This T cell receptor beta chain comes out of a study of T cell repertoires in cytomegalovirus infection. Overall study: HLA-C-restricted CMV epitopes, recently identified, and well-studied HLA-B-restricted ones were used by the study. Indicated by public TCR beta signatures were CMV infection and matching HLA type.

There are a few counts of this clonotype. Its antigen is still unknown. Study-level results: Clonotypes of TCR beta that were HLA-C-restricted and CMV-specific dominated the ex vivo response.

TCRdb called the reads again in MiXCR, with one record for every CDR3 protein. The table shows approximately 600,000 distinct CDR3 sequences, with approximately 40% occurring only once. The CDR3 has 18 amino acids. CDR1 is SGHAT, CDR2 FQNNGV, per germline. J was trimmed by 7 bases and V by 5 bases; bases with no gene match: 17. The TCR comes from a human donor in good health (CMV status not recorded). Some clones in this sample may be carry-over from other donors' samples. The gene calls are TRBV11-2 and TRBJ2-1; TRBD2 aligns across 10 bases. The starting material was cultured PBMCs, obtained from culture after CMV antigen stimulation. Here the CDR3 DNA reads TGTGCCAGCAGCCCCGCTGGGGGACTAGCGCTGGGGACGAATGAGCAGTTCTTC. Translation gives CASSPAGGLALGTNEQFF.